These T cell receptor beta chains were read from a single sample in a study of shared clonotypes between healthy human individuals. Libraries were prepared by immunoSEQ multiplex PCR; TCRdb keeps only in-frame clonotypes and omits some of them. Of more than 2,000,000 clones detected, just over 90% appear once; the ten largest clones hold roughly 0.13%. Sequencing was performed on naive CD4+ T cells sorted from blood. The receptors come from a man younger than 35 in good health. CDR3s include the opening cysteine and the closing phenylalanine or tryptophan. Each record gives: V gene, D gene, J gene, CDR3 protein, CDR3 DNA. A D gene is named only where the DNA matches it firmly.

v_call: TRBV9; d_call: -; j_call: TRBJ1-3; cdr3_aa: CASSGQDYSGNTIYF; cdr3_nt: TGTGCCAGCAGCGGACAGGACTACTCTGGAAACACCATATATTTT
v_call: TRBV5-1; d_call: -; j_call: TRBJ2-7; cdr3_aa: CASSLLAGGSYEQYF; cdr3_nt: TGCGCCAGCAGCTTGTTGGCAGGGGGGTCCTACGAGCAGTACTTC
v_call: TRBV20-1; d_call: -; j_call: TRBJ2-1; cdr3_aa: CSASGDEQFF; cdr3_nt: TGCAGTGCTAGTGGTGATGAGCAGTTCTTC
v_call: TRBV4-1; d_call: -; j_call: TRBJ2-3; cdr3_aa: CASSPIGDTQYF; cdr3_nt: TGCGCCAGCAGCCCCATCGGAGATACGCAGTATTTT
v_call: TRBV7-2; d_call: -; j_call: TRBJ2-1; cdr3_aa: CASSLTRYSYNEQFF; cdr3_nt: TGTGCCAGCAGCTTAACTAGATACTCCTACAATGAGCAGTTCTTC
v_call: TRBV2; d_call: -; j_call: TRBJ1-6; cdr3_aa: CASVGPSYNSPLHF; cdr3_nt: TGTGCCAGCGTTGGACCTTCCTATAATTCACCCCTCCACTTT
v_call: TRBV15; d_call: -; j_call: TRBJ2-5; cdr3_aa: CATSRDWAQETQYF; cdr3_nt: TGTGCCACCAGCAGAGATTGGGCCCAAGAGACCCAGTACTTC
v_call: TRBV7-6; d_call: -; j_call: TRBJ2-5; cdr3_aa: CASSFSGGEEETQYF; cdr3_nt: TGTGCCAGCAGCTTTTCCGGGGGCGAGGAAGAGACCCAGTACTTC
v_call: TRBV19; d_call: -; j_call: TRBJ1-1; cdr3_aa: CASSRTANTEAFF; cdr3_nt: TGTGCCAGTAGTAGGACAGCGAACACTGAAGCTTTCTTT
v_call: TRBV29-1; d_call: TRBD1; j_call: TRBJ2-1; cdr3_aa: CSVRDRVGNEQFF; cdr3_nt: TGCAGCGTCCGAGACAGGGTTGGCAATGAGCAGTTCTTC
v_call: TRBV30; d_call: TRBD1; j_call: TRBJ1-2; cdr3_aa: CAWSRQGAEGYTF; cdr3_nt: TGTGCCTGGAGTAGACAGGGGGCAGAAGGCTACACCTTC
v_call: TRBV7-9; d_call: TRBD2; j_call: TRBJ2-3; cdr3_aa: CASSWPGLASDTQYF; cdr3_nt: TGTGCCAGCAGCTGGCCGGGACTAGCATCGGATACGCAGTATTTT
v_call: TRBV9; d_call: -; j_call: TRBJ2-7; cdr3_aa: CASSATGAPYEQYF; cdr3_nt: TGTGCCAGCAGTGCTACCGGGGCTCCCTACGAGCAGTACTTC
v_call: TRBV11-2; d_call: -; j_call: TRBJ2-5; cdr3_aa: CASSSGRKETQYF; cdr3_nt: TGTGCCAGCAGCTCAGGACGGAAAGAGACCCAGTACTTC
v_call: TRBV9; d_call: -; j_call: TRBJ1-6; cdr3_aa: CASSVAKRQGDSPLHF; cdr3_nt: TGTGCCAGCAGCGTAGCTAAACGGCAGGGAGACTCACCCCTCCACTTT
v_call: TRBV10-3; d_call: -; j_call: TRBJ1-1; cdr3_aa: CAISEYQGGNTEAFF; cdr3_nt: TGTGCCATCAGTGAGTACCAAGGGGGGAACACTGAAGCTTTCTTT
v_call: TRBV9; d_call: -; j_call: TRBJ2-2; cdr3_aa: CASSVGGELFF; cdr3_nt: TGTGCCAGCAGCGTAGGTGGGGAGCTGTTTTTT
v_call: TRBV14; d_call: TRBD1; j_call: TRBJ2-3; cdr3_aa: CASSKGTRGPTDTQYF; cdr3_nt: TGTGCCAGCAGCAAGGGGACCAGGGGGCCCACAGATACGCAGTATTTT
v_call: TRBV7-2; d_call: -; j_call: TRBJ2-2; cdr3_aa: CASSLNGRANTGELFF; cdr3_nt: TGTGCCAGCAGCTTGAATGGCAGGGCGAACACCGGGGAGCTGTTTTTT
v_call: TRBV5-6; d_call: TRBD1; j_call: TRBJ1-2; cdr3_aa: CASSFDRGGGYGYTF; cdr3_nt: TGTGCCAGCAGCTTTGACAGGGGAGGAGGCTATGGCTACACCTTC
v_call: TRBV9; d_call: -; j_call: TRBJ2-3; cdr3_aa: CASSTGGTDTQYF; cdr3_nt: TGTGCCAGCAGCACGGGGGGCACAGATACGCAGTATTTT
v_call: TRBV4-1; d_call: -; j_call: TRBJ2-7; cdr3_aa: CASSQGEHNTYEQYF; cdr3_nt: TGCGCCAGCAGCCAAGGAGAACACAACACTTACGAGCAGTACTTC